One and the same sample provided the 4 T cell receptor beta chains below, sequenced in a study of blood T cell repertoires in COVID-19. This table comes from immunoSEQ multiplex PCR, and its TCRdb copy is limited to in-frame clones, with some not included. The sample includes approximately 460,000 clones, 89% of them seen just once. The sequenced material came from peripheral blood. The receptors stem from a man in his late teens or twenties with COVID-19, enrolled during active disease.

The rearrangement links TRBV19 to TRBJ1-1; D remains unclear. Germline loops: CDR1 LNHDA, CDR2 SQIVND (reference sequence). The CDR3 spans 15 residues. Trimming removed 6 bases from V and 0 bases from J, with 14 bases in between. CDR3 DNA sequence: TGTGCCAGTAGCCCCCGGGAATTCATGAACACTGAAGCTTTCTTT. Encoded protein: CASSPREFMNTEAFF.

J is TRBJ1-5 and V is TRBV27, with a possible D match to TRBD1 (5 bases). Germline CDR1 MNHEY, CDR2 SMNVEV (reference sequence). Deletions cut 5 bases from V and 4 bases from J, with 15 bases between. CDR3 size: 15 residues. The CDR3 DNA is TGTGCCAGCAGTCCCTCCGGGGGTTGGAATCAGCCCCAGCATTTT. Protein sequence: CASSPSGGWNQPQHF.

The chain is built from TRBV25-1 and TRBJ2-3, with 8 nucleotides matching TRBD1. CDR1 is MGHDK and CDR2 is SYGVNS in the germline V gene. V was pared by 4 bases and J by 0 bases, with 6 bases of the junction left unmatched. CDR3 length: 16 amino acids. The CDR3 loop reads CASSAVRGRSTDTQYF. DNA of the CDR3: TGTGCCAGCAGTGCGGTCAGGGGGCGGAGCACAGATACGCAGTATTTT.

The sample holds a few counts of this clone. V usage is TRBV7-9 and J usage is TRBJ1-1; weak D call: TRBD1 (5 bases). Looked up from germline, CDR1 is SEHNR and CDR2 is FQNEAQ (reference sequence). The CDR3 sequence is 14 residues long. Trimming took 6 bases from V and 4 from J, leaving 15 bases between them. CDR3 in amino acids: CASSIGGVSTEAFF. In DNA form, the CDR3 reads TGTGCCAGCAGTATCGGGGGAGTGAGCACTGAAGCTTTCTTT.